These T cell receptor beta chains were read from a single sample in a study of blood T cell repertoires in COVID-19. TCRdb keeps only in-frame clones here, not all; method: immunoSEQ multiplex PCR. Of roughly 230,000 clones detected, 89% appear once; the ten largest clones hold 3.5% to 5.5%. Sequencing was performed on peripheral blood. All receptors come from a woman in her 40s who had recovered from COVID-19. Both conserved end residues are part of each CDR3. A D gene is named only where the DNA matches it firmly. Clone size, where shown, is once, few, many, or a class for clones that have expanded.

v_call	d_call	j_call	clone_size	cdr3_nt	cdr3_aa
TRBV20-1	-	TRBJ2-3	-	TGCAGTGCTAGTAGGTTCGGGGAAGGCACAGATACGCAGTATTTT	CSASRFGEGTDTQYF
TRBV5-6	TRBD1	TRBJ2-3	few	TGTGCCAGCAGCAAACCGGGACAGGAGGCTTCGAATACGCAGTATTTT	CASSKPGQEASNTQYF
TRBV7-7	TRBD2	TRBJ2-3	-	TGTGCCAGCAGCTTAACTAGCGGGTCGGGAGATACGCAGTATTTT	CASSLTSGSGDTQYF
TRBV4-3	TRBD2	TRBJ2-3	-	TGCGCCAGCAGCCAAAACCCGATCGCGGGAGGGAACACAGATACGCAGTATTTT	CASSQNPIAGGNTDTQYF
TRBV18	-	TRBJ2-5	-	TGTGCCAGCTCACCAATGGAGCAAGAGACCCAGTACTTC	CASSPMEQETQYF
TRBV5-4	TRBD1	TRBJ2-4	-	TGTGCCAGCAGCGGAGTACAGGGGGCAGGAAACATTCAGTACTTC	CASSGVQGAGNIQYF
TRBV10-3	-	TRBJ2-7	-	TGTGCCATCAGTGGACAGGACAGCAATATCTACGAGCAGTACTTC	CAISGQDSNIYEQYF
TRBV25-1	TRBD1	TRBJ2-3	-	TGTGCCAGCAATATAAGACAGGGGACGACAGATACGCAGTATTTT	CASNIRQGTTDTQYF
TRBV21-1	-	TRBJ2-1	-	TGTGCCAGCGAAGGGGGGGCCTACAATGAGCAGTTCTTC	CASEGGAYNEQFF
TRBV18	-	TRBJ1-5	-	TGTGCCAGCTCACCGTTCACAAAGAATCAGCCCCAGCATTTT	CASSPFTKNQPQHF
TRBV19	TRBD2	TRBJ2-1	-	TGTGCCACATCGAACGGGGGGTCCCCTTACAATGAGCAGTTCTTC	CATSNGGSPYNEQFF
TRBV5-4	TRBD1	TRBJ1-2	-	TGTGCCAGCAGCTTAGGACCGGGACAGGGGAATCGCTACACCTTC	CASSLGPGQGNRYTF
TRBV6-5	TRBD1	TRBJ1-2	-	TGTGCCAGCAGGACAGGGGGACTTAACTATGGCTACACCTTC	CASRTGGLNYGYTF
TRBV7-9	TRBD1	TRBJ2-7	-	TGTGCCAGCAGCTTAGTGGGGACAGGGGAATACGAGCAGTACTTC	CASSLVGTGEYEQYF
TRBV7-9	TRBD1	TRBJ2-3	-	TGTGCCAGCAGCTTTCCAGGGGGCGGAAGGACAGATACGCAGTATTTT	CASSFPGGGRTDTQYF
TRBV5-4	-	TRBJ2-5	-	TGTGCCAGCAGCAGGGACGTGGGGACACAGTACCAAGAGACCCAGTACTTC	CASSRDVGTQYQETQYF
TRBV21-1	-	TRBJ2-1	-	TGTGCCAGCAGCAAAGGGGGAGGCTACCAGTTCTTC	CASSKGGGYQFF
TRBV5-4	TRBD2	TRBJ2-2	-	TGTGCCAGCAGCTCCGGAGGACTAGCGGGAGGACCCTACCCCGGGGAGCTGTTTTTT	CASSSGGLAGGPYPGELFF
TRBV27	-	TRBJ1-1	-	TGTGCCAGCAGTTACAGGGACCAGAACACTGAAGCTTTCTTT	CASSYRDQNTEAFF
TRBV18	TRBD1	TRBJ2-3	-	TGTGCCAGCTCACCGAGGGGGCCTCCCACAGATACGCAGTATTTT	CASSPRGPPTDTQYF
TRBV2	-	TRBJ2-7	-	TGTGCCAGCAGTTCCCACTCAACCTACGAGCAGTACTTC	CASSSHSTYEQYF
TRBV11-2	-	TRBJ2-3	-	TGTGCCAGCAGCCTGAGGCAGGGTCGGCCGGGGGCAGATACGCAGTATTTT	CASSLRQGRPGADTQYF
TRBV7-9	TRBD2	TRBJ2-3	-	TGTGCCAGCAGCCTTCCTCCCAGCGGGGGGGGCACAGATACGCAGTATTTT	CASSLPPSGGGTDTQYF